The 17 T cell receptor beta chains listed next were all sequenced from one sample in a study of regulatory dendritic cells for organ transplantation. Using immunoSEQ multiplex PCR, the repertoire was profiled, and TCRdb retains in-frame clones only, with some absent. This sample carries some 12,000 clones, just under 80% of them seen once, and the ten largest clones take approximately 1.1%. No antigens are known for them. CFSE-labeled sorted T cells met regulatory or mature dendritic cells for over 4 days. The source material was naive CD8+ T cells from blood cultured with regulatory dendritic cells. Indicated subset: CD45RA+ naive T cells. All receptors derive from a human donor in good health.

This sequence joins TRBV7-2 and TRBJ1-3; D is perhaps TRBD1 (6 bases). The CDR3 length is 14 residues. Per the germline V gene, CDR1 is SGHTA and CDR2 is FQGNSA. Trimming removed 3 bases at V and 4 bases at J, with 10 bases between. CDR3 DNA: TGTGCCAGCAGCTTGGGGGGGCTAGGAAACACCATATATTTT. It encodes CASSLGGLGNTIYF.

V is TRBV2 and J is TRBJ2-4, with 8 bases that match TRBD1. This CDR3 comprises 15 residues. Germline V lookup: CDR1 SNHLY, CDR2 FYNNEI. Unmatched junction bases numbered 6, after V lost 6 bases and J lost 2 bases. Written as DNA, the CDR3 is TGTGCCAGCAGGGCCGGACAGGGTTCCAAAAACATTCAGTACTTC. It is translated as CASRAGQGSKNIQYF. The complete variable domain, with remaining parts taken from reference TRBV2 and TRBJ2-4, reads EPEVTQTPSHQVTQMGQEVILRCVPISNHLYFYWYRQILGQKVEFLVSFYNNEISEKSEIFDDQFSVERPDGSNFTLKIRSTKLEDSAMYFCASRAGQGSKNIQYFGAGTRLSVL.

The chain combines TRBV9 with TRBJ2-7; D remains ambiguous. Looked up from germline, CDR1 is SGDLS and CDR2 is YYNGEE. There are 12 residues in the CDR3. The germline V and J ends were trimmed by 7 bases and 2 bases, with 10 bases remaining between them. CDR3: CASQGETYEQYF. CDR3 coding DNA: TGTGCCAGCCAAGGAGAAACCTACGAGCAGTACTTC.

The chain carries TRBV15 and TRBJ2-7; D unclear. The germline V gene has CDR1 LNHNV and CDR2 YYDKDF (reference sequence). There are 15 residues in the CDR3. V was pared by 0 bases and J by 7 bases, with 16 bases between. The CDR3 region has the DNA TGTGCCACCAGCAGAGAGGGCAGCCCAGCAATGGAGCAGTACTTC. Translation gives CATSREGSPAMEQYF.

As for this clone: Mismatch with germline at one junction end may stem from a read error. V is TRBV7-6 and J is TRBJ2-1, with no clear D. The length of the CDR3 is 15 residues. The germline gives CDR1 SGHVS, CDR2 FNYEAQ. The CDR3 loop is CASSLRRSSYNEQLF. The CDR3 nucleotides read TGTGCCAGCAGCTTAAGAAGGAGCTCCTACAATGAGCAGCTCTTC.

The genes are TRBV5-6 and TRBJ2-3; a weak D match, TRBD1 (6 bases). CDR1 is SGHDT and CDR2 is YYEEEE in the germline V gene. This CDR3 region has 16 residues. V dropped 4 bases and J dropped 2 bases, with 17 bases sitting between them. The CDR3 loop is CASSVPRDIITDTQYF. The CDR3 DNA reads TGTGCCAGCAGCGTCCCCCGGGACATAATCACAGATACGCAGTATTTT.

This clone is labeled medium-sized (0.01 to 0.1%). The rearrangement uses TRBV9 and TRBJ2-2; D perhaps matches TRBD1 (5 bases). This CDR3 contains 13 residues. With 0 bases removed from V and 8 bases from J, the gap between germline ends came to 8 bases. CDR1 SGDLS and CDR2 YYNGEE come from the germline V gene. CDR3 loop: CASSVGGLGELFF. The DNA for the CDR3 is TGTGCCAGCAGCGTAGGGGGCTTAGGGGAGCTGTTTTTT.

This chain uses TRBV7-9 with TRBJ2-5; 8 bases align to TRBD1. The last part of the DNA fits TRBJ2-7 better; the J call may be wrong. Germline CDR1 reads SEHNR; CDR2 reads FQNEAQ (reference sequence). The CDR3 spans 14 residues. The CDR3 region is CASSLPGQGSEQYF. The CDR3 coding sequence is TGTGCCAGCAGCCTTCCCGGACAGGGTAGCGAGCAGTACTTC.

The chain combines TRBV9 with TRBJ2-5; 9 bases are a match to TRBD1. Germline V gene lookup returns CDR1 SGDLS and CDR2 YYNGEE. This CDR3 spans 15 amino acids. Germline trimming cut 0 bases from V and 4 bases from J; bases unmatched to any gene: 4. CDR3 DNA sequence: TGTGCCAGCAGCGTAGGAACAGGGGGCAGAGAGACCCAGTACTTC. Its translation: CASSVGTGGRETQYF.

The CDR3: CASSLDRGGYYGYTF. The CDR3 DNA reads TGCGCCAGCAGCTTGGACAGGGGGGGGTACTATGGCTACACCTTC. The V call is TRBV5-1, the J call TRBJ1-2; TRBD1 agrees at 8 bases. The CDR3 length is 15 residues. Germline CDR1 is SGHRS and CDR2 is YFSETQ. V was clipped by 0 bases and J by 3 bases; unmatched bases: 4.

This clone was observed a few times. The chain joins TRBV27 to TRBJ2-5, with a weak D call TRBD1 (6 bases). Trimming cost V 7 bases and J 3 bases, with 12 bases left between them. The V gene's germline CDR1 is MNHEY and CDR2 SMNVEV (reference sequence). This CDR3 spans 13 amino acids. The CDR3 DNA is TGTGCCAGCATGGGATGGACAGAAGAGACCCAGTACTTC. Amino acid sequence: CASMGWTEETQYF.

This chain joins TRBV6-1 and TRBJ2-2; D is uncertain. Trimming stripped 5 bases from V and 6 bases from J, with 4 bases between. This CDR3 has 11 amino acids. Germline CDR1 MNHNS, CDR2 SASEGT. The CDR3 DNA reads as TGTGCCAGCAGTTCCGCCGGGGAGCTGTTTTTT. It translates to CASSSAGELFF.

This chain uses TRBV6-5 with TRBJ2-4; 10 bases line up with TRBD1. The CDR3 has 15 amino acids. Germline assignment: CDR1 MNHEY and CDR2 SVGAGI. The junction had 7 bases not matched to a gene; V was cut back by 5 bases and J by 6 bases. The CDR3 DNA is TGTGCCAGCAGTCTGACAGGGGGCGGTGGAAACATTCAGTACTTC. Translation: CASSLTGGGGNIQYF.

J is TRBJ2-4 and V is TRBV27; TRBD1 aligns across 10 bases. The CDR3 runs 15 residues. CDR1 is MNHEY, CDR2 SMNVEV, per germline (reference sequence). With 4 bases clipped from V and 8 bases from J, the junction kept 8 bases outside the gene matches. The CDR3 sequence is CASSSKDRGGHIQYF. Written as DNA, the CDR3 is TGTGCCAGCAGTTCAAAGGACAGGGGGGGACACATTCAGTACTTC.

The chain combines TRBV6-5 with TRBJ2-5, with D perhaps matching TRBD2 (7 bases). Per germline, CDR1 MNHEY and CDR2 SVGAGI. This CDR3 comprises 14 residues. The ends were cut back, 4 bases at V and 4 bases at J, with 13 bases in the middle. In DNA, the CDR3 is TGTGCCAGCAGTTCCACAGGGAGGGGAGAGACCCAGTACTTC. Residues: CASSSTGRGETQYF.

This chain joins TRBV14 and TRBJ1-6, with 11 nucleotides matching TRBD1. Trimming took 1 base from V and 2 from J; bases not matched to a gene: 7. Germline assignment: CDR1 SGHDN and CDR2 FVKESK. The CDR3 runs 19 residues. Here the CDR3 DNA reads TGTGCCAGCAGCCAAGGCCTACCGGGACAGGGGGCCTATAATTCACCCCTCCACTTT. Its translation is CASSQGLPGQGAYNSPLHF.

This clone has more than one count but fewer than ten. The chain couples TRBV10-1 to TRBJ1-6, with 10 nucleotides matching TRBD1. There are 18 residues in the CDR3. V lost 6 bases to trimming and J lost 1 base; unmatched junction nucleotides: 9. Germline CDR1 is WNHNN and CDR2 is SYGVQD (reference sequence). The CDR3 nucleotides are TGCGCCAGCAGAGCTGACAGGGGGCGCGAGTCCTATAATTCACCCCTCCACTTT. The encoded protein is CASRADRGRESYNSPLHF.